This T cell receptor beta chain originates from a study of shared clonotypes between healthy human individuals. The CDR3 length is 16 residues. Germline lookup yields CDR1 SGHRS and CDR2 YFSETQ. Trimming took 1 base from V and 0 from J, leaving 11 bases between them. Profiled with immunoSEQ multiplex PCR; TCRdb holds only in-frame clones, not every one. The sample has about half a million clones; 77% are singletons. The gene calls are TRBV5-1 and TRBJ2-1; D ambiguous. The TCR comes from a woman aged 40 to 50 in good health. Some clones in this sample may be carry-over from other donors' samples. The sample consisted of PBMCs. The CDR3 reads CASSLKQSSSYNEQFF. As DNA, the CDR3 is TGCGCCAGCAGCTTGAAGCAGAGTAGCTCCTACAATGAGCAGTTCTTC.